Following are 25 T cell receptor beta chains from one sample sequenced in a study of CXCR3-negative and CXCR3-positive naive CD8 T cells. Each TRB cDNA library was prepared by 5' RACE (with UMI labels). Using the 5' RACE reads, TCRdb records one entry per CDR3 protein without DNA. Recorded for this sample: just over 60,000 distinct CDR3 sequences. The sample consisted of naive CXCR3- CD8+ T cells from blood. As to subset: CD45RO-CCR7+CD27+CD95- naive CD8+ T cells lacking CXCR3 (TNR3-). The receptors come from a human donor in good health. Some clones in this sample may be carry-over from other donors' samples.

The chain carries TRBV3-1 and TRBJ2-1; the D call of TRBD2 rests on TCRdb alone, since no DNA is present to check it. Germline V CDR1 and CDR2: LGHDT, YNNKEL (reference sequence). The CDR3 runs to 16 residues. This chain's CDR3 is CASSHGLAGIYNEQFF.

The chain couples TRBV20-1 to TRBJ2-6; lacking DNA, the TRBD1 call made by TCRdb goes unchecked. Germline values: CDR1 DFQATT, CDR2 SNEGSKA (reference sequence). The CDR3 has 17 residues. The CDR3 spells CSARDRAGGAGANVLTF.

The V and J genes are TRBV12-3 or TRBV12-4 and TRBJ2-2; lacking DNA, the TRBD1 call made by TCRdb goes unchecked. The CDR3 spans 18 residues. This chain's CDR3 is CASSRGYGASLNTGELFF.

The chain joins TRBV6-2 or TRBV6-3 to TRBJ2-3; the TRBD1 assignment by TCRdb is unverifiable without DNA. The CDR3 loop spans 15 amino acids. Per the germline V gene, CDR1 is MNHEY and CDR2 is SVGEGT. This chain's CDR3 is CASSYSRGEADTQYF.

The J gene is TRBJ2-7, the V gene TRBV11-2; the TCRdb call, TRBD2, lacks DNA for checking. Germline-derived CDR1 and CDR2 are SGHAT and FQNNGV. The length of the CDR3 is 12 residues. CDR3 sequence reads: CASTDSRDEQYF. The full variable domain, with the rest looked up from reference TRBV11-2 and TRBJ2-7, is EAGVAQSPRYKIIEKRQSVAFWCNPISGHATLYWYQQILGQGPKLLIQFQNNGVVDDSQLPKDRFSAERLKGVDSTLKIQPAKLEDSAVYLCASTDSRDEQYFGPGTRLTVT.

The chain carries TRBV28 and TRBJ2-7. Germline assignment: CDR1 MDHEN and CDR2 SYDVKM. The CDR3 extends over 13 amino acids. The CDR3 here is CASSLRMIYEQYF.

This chain links TRBV12-3 or TRBV12-4 with TRBJ2-1; TCRdb outputs TRBD1, but without DNA this stays unchecked. The CDR3 has 16 amino acids. The CDR3 region is CASRGVEGDSYNEQFF.

Here the CDR3 reads CASSLTGLAEQFF. This sequence joins TRBV12-3 or TRBV12-4 and TRBJ2-1; no DNA is available, so the TRBD1 call from TCRdb remains unchecked. The CDR3 has 13 residues.

J is TRBJ2-3 and V is TRBV2; TCRdb outputs TRBD2, but without DNA this stays unchecked. The CDR3 extends over 15 amino acids. Germline values: CDR1 SNHLY, CDR2 FYNNEI. CDR3 amino acids: CASSDGVGGTDTQYF.

The V gene is TRBV30, the J gene TRBJ2-7. Per germline, CDR1 GTSNPN and CDR2 SVGIG (reference sequence). There are 11 residues in the CDR3. The CDR3 reads CAWSVRYEQYF.

The V call is TRBV4-1, the J call TRBJ1-1. The CDR3 length is 15 residues. Germline assignment: CDR1 MGHRA and CDR2 YSYEKL. This CDR3 reads CASSQDLGGSTEAFF.

The chain combines TRBV4-2 with TRBJ2-7; checking the TCRdb D call of TRBD1 is not possible without DNA. Germline V gene sequence: CDR1 LGHNA, CDR2 YNFKEQ. The CDR3 is 15 amino acids. Here the CDR3 reads CASSQAAGASYEQYF.

The CDR3 loop reads CASSSTGGDQPQYF. This chain connects TRBV27 to TRBJ1-5; TCRdb returns TRBD1, unconfirmable since there is no DNA. The germline gives CDR1 MNHEY, CDR2 SMNVEV (reference sequence). The CDR3 extends over 14 amino acids.

The gene calls are TRBV7-3 and TRBJ1-2; TCRdb's D call of TRBD1 is untestable without DNA. CDR3 length: 15 amino acids. CDR1 SGHTA and CDR2 FQGTGA come from the germline V gene. CDR3 in amino acids: CASSSEPQGFYGYTF. Looking up the rest from reference TRBV7-3 and TRBJ1-2 gives the full variable domain: GAGVSQTPSNKVTEKGKYVELRCDPISGHTALYWYRQSLGQGPEFLIYFQGTGAADDSGLPNDRFFAVRPEGSVSTLKIQRTERGDSAVYLCASSSEPQGFYGYTFGSGTRLTVV.

The chain employs TRBV21-1 and TRBJ1-1; with no DNA, the TCRdb D assignment of TRBD1 cannot be verified. TRBV21-1 is tagged as a pseudogene. The CDR3 spans 16 residues. CDR3 loop: CASSKELGQTNTEAFF.

The chain uses TRBV21-1 and TRBJ2-1; TCRdb indicates TRBD2, and absent DNA this call remains unverified. TRBV21-1 is a known pseudogene. This CDR3 is 15 amino acids long. This CDR3 reads CASSSSGGLYNEQFF.

The genes are TRBV5-1 and TRBJ1-3. The CDR3 is made up of 14 amino acids. Germline V CDR1 and CDR2: SGHRS, YFSETQ. This CDR3 is CASSADITGNTIYF. The whole variable domain, filled in from reference TRBV5-1 and TRBJ1-3, reads KAGVTQTPRYLIKTRGQQVTLSCSPISGHRSVSWYQQTPGQGLQFLFEYFSETQRNKGNFPGRFSGRQFSNSRSEMNVSTLELGDSALYLCASSADITGNTIYFGEGSWLTVV.

The chain recombines TRBV29-1 with TRBJ2-7; TCRdb's D call, TRBD1, is unchecked because there is no DNA. CDR1 SQVTM and CDR2 ANQGSEA come from the germline V gene. CDR3 length: 14 amino acids. The CDR3 here is CSVRGTGASYEQYF.

The chain carries TRBV29-1 and TRBJ1-2; the TRBD1 assignment by TCRdb is unverifiable without DNA. The CDR3 consists of 16 residues. Per the germline V gene, CDR1 is SQVTM and CDR2 is ANQGSEA. This CDR3 reads CSVETLDRAPNYGYTF. Full variable domain (remainder filled in from reference TRBV29-1 and TRBJ1-2): SAVISQKPSRDICQRGTSLTIQCQVDSQVTMMFWYRQQPGQSLTLIATANQGSEATYESGFVIDKFPISRPNLTFSTLTVSNMSPEDSSIYLCSVETLDRAPNYGYTFGSGTRLTVV.

The chain has TRBV7-2 and TRBJ2-2; TCRdb's assignment of TRBD2 cannot be checked, as there is no DNA. CDR1 and CDR2 from the germline V gene are SGHTA and FQGNSA. The CDR3 consists of 16 residues. The CDR3 reads CASSLTSGSNTGELFF.

J is TRBJ2-7 and V is TRBV29-1; TCRdb indicates TRBD1, and absent DNA this call remains unverified. In germline, CDR1 is SQVTM, CDR2 ANQGSEA. This CDR3 is 15 amino acids long. The CDR3 sequence is CSAPFGDRVNCEQYF.

The chain combines TRBV4-3 with TRBJ2-5; TCRdb gives TRBD1 as the D gene, but with no DNA this cannot be confirmed. The CDR3 consists of 15 residues. Germline CDR1 LGHNA, CDR2 YSLEER. The CDR3 spells CASTQDSTGRETQYF.

The chain joins TRBV7-9 to TRBJ2-1. The CDR3 runs 20 residues. Per germline, CDR1 SEHNR and CDR2 FQNEAQ (reference sequence). The CDR3 here is CASSSTRTIFQISSYNEQFF.

V is TRBV28 and J is TRBJ2-5; TCRdb lists TRBD1, though no DNA is available to test this call. The germline CDR1 and CDR2 sequences are MDHEN and SYDVKM. This CDR3 region has 16 residues. The CDR3 loop reads CASSPSVGGLRETQYF.

V usage is TRBV7-9 and J usage is TRBJ2-2; there is no DNA to check the TCRdb D call of TRBD1. The CDR3 runs to 18 residues. Germline V gene lookup returns CDR1 SEHNR and CDR2 FQNEAQ (reference sequence). CDR3 loop: CASSYPHDRVGNTGELFF.